This T cell receptor (beta chain) stems from a study of shared clonotypes between healthy human individuals. Findings and caveats of the study: Non-shared clonotypes displayed generation probabilities falling below those of clonotypes present in all four donors.

Naive CD8 cells lacked CD45RO, underwent positive selection for CCR7 and left out terminally differentiated effector memory CD45RA+ cells. Caucasian adults residing in Nashville, Tennessee made up all the donors. Worth noting for this clone: Its antigen is not identified.

An even split of each subset's genomic DNA across several immunoSEQ plates was performed. Assay: immunoSEQ multiplex PCR; the TCRdb copy retains only in-frame clones and omits some. The sample lists some 2,100,000 clones; about 93% were seen once. The CDR3 totals 15 residues. Losses at the gene ends were 1 base for V and 2 bases for J; bases not matched to a gene: 2. Per the germline V gene, CDR1 is SGHDN and CDR2 is FVKESK. Sequences were obtained from naive CD8+ T cells from PBMCs. The chain carries TRBV14 and TRBJ2-3; the match to TRBD1 covers 8 bases. This receptor was obtained from a man in his late teens or twenties in good health. Some clones in this sample may be carry-over from other donors' samples. This chain's CDR3 is CASSQGQGPTDTQYF. The CDR3 nucleotides read TGTGCCAGCAGCCAAGGACAGGGGCCCACAGATACGCAGTATTTT.